A selection of T cell receptor beta chains follows, all from one sample in a study of cytomegalovirus exposure and HLA in healthy donors. The repertoire was sequenced with immunoSEQ multiplex PCR; TCRdb's copy has only in-frame clones and lacks some. The repertoire holds about 150,000 clones, with around 74% as singletons. The source material was PBMCs. The receptors were sampled from a man in his late teens or twenties in good health and CMV-seronegative. Both conserved end residues are part of each CDR3. The D gene is left open where the match is weak. Clone size is not always given. Where it is, it says once, few, many or a class for expanded clones.

V gene	J gene	D gene	clone size	CDR3 protein	CDR3 DNA
TRBV14	TRBJ1-2	NA	NA	CASSHSGINYGYTF	TGTGCCAGCAGCCACTCCGGGATCAACTATGGCTACACCTTC
TRBV15	TRBJ1-1	NA	NA	CATSRPHRDLNTEAFF	TGTGCCACCAGCAGACCTCACAGGGACCTGAACACTGAAGCTTTCTTT
TRBV4-3	TRBJ1-5	NA	once	CASSQDVQGSVQPQHF	TGCGCCAGCAGCCAAGATGTTCAGGGCTCGGTTCAGCCCCAGCATTTT
TRBV2	TRBJ2-1	TRBD1	NA	CASRSGQGVNEQFF	TGTGCCAGCAGATCCGGACAGGGGGTCAATGAGCAGTTCTTC
TRBV30	TRBJ2-5	TRBD1	few	CAWSVGAIAGTGGETQYF	TGTGCCTGGAGCGTGGGAGCTATCGCCGGGACAGGGGGTGAGACCCAGTACTTC
TRBV5-5	TRBJ2-7	NA	NA	CASSLEDRSLNEQYF	TGTGCCAGCAGCTTGGAGGATCGGAGTCTTAACGAGCAGTACTTC
TRBV6-1	TRBJ2-7	NA	NA	CASSYIYEQYF	TGTGCCAGCAGTTACATATACGAGCAGTACTTC
TRBV27	TRBJ2-5	TRBD1	NA	CASSEWTGPAETQYF	TGTGCCAGCAGTGAATGGACAGGGCCGGCAGAGACCCAGTACTTC
TRBV11-2	TRBJ2-1	TRBD2	NA	CASSLDPPTSGSSYNEQFF	TGTGCCAGCAGCTTAGATCCTCCGACTAGCGGGAGCTCCTACAATGAGCAGTTCTTC
TRBV5-8	TRBJ2-6	NA	NA	CASSFILASGANGLTF	TGTGCCAGCAGCTTCATACTGGCCTCTGGGGCCAACGGCCTGACTTTC
TRBV10-3	TRBJ1-1	TRBD1	NA	CAISTQGDKRAFF	TGTGCCATCAGCACCCAGGGGGACAAACGGGCTTTCTTT
TRBV11-3	TRBJ2-1	TRBD1	NA	CASSPGQGSYNEQFF	TGTGCCAGCAGCCCGGGACAGGGGTCCTACAATGAGCAGTTCTTC
TRBV28	TRBJ2-2	TRBD1	NA	CASSDWTGNTGELFF	TGTGCCAGCAGTGATTGGACAGGGAACACCGGGGAGCTGTTTTTT
TRBV7-2	TRBJ2-1	NA	few	CASNSADRNEQFF	TGTGCCAGCAACTCGGCGGACAGAAATGAGCAGTTCTTC
TRBV7-9	TRBJ2-3	TRBD1	once	CASSRQGRTDTQYF	TGTGCCAGCAGTCGACAGGGCCGCACAGATACGCAGTATTTT
TRBV18	TRBJ1-1	NA	NA	CASSLRRAATGTEAFF	TGTGCCAGCTCACTCCGGAGGGCGGCAACTGGGACTGAAGCTTTCTTT
TRBV27	TRBJ2-3	TRBD1	NA	CASSSRDRGADTQYF	TGTGCCAGCAGTTCCCGGGACAGGGGAGCAGATACGCAGTATTTT
TRBV6-5	TRBJ1-2	NA	NA	CASSYSGNYGYTF	TGTGCCAGCAGTTACTCCGGGAACTATGGCTACACCTTC
TRBV2	TRBJ2-3	NA	few	CASSYSTDTQYF	TGTGCCAGCAGTTATAGCACAGATACGCAGTATTTT
TRBV7-2	TRBJ2-1	TRBD2	few	CASRMGLAVYNEQFF	TGTGCCAGCAGAATGGGACTAGCGGTCTACAATGAGCAGTTCTTC
TRBV29-1	TRBJ2-4	NA	NA	CSVVPGGNIQYF	TGCAGCGTTGTCCCCGGGGGAAACATTCAGTACTTC
TRBV5-1	TRBJ1-5	NA	few	CASSLEGLSNQPQHF	TGCGCCAGCAGCTTGGAGGGACTTAGCAATCAGCCCCAGCATTTT
TRBV2	TRBJ2-3	TRBD2	few	CASRQRASGVGADTQYF	TGTGCCAGCAGGCAGCGGGCTAGCGGGGTGGGCGCAGATACGCAGTATTTT
TRBV11-1	TRBJ2-2	NA	once	CASSPRGVENTGELFF	TGTGCCAGCAGCCCCCGCGGGGTGGAGAACACCGGGGAGCTGTTTTTT
TRBV6-6	TRBJ1-1	NA	few	CASRQQGVGTEAFF	TGTGCCAGCAGGCAACAGGGCGTGGGAACTGAAGCTTTCTTT
TRBV5-1	TRBJ1-1	TRBD1	NA	CASSLATGTGEGTEAFF	TGCGCCAGCAGCTTGGCTACCGGGACAGGGGAGGGTACTGAAGCTTTCTTT
TRBV4-3	TRBJ2-7	TRBD2	NA	CASSQTGTSDSYEQYF	TGCGCCAGCAGCCAGACCGGGACTAGCGACTCCTACGAGCAGTACTTC
TRBV11-2	TRBJ1-2	NA	NA	CASSFVKQNYGYTF	TGTGCCAGCAGCTTTGTCAAGCAAAACTATGGCTACACCTTC
TRBV2	TRBJ1-1	NA	few	CASSGGAGRGAFF	TGTGCCAGCAGTGGCGGGGCTGGGAGGGGAGCTTTCTTT
TRBV11-2	TRBJ2-4	NA	few	CASSLIGEVAKNIQYF	TGTGCCAGCAGCTTGATAGGGGAGGTAGCCAAAAACATTCAGTACTTC
TRBV19	TRBJ2-5	TRBD1	NA	CASSSMAGGGETQYF	TGTGCCAGTAGTTCAATGGCAGGGGGCGGAGAGACCCAGTACTTC
TRBV4-1	TRBJ1-1	NA	NA	CASSQGPGVTEAFF	TGCGCCAGCAGCCAAGGTCCAGGGGTCACTGAAGCTTTCTTT
TRBV6-6	TRBJ2-3	TRBD1	NA	CASSRTGGTDTQYF	TGTGCCAGCAGTAGGACAGGGGGGACAGATACGCAGTATTTT
TRBV2	TRBJ2-7	NA	NA	CASSQGLSYEQYF	TGTGCCAGCAGTCAGGGACTGTCCTACGAGCAGTACTTC
TRBV19	TRBJ1-1	NA	NA	CASSIVERGARTEAFF	TGTGCCAGTAGTATAGTAGAGCGGGGGGCGAGGACTGAAGCTTTCTTT
TRBV6-6	TRBJ2-1	TRBD1	NA	CASRPGTGAYNEQFF	TGTGCCAGCAGGCCCGGGACAGGGGCATACAATGAGCAGTTCTTC
TRBV4-2	TRBJ2-5	NA	NA	CASSQEASRETQYF	TGTGCCAGCAGCCAAGAGGCTAGTAGAGAGACCCAGTACTTC
TRBV9	TRBJ2-7	NA	NA	CASSVGGGTNEQYF	TGTGCCAGCAGCGTAGGAGGGGGTACAAACGAGCAGTACTTC
TRBV5-1	TRBJ1-2	TRBD1	NA	CASSLEQWAGGYGYTF	TGCGCCAGCAGCTTGGAACAGTGGGCAGGGGGGTATGGCTACACCTTC
TRBV10-3	TRBJ1-2	NA	NA	CAISEGRGYTF	TGTGCCATCAGTGAGGGGCGCGGCTACACCTTC
TRBV5-1	TRBJ1-4	NA	few	CASSSQGIDEKLFF	TGCGCCAGCAGCTCCCAGGGGATAGATGAAAAACTGTTTTTT
TRBV28	TRBJ1-1	NA	NA	CASSPYTGGHTEAFF	TGTGCCAGCAGTCCCTACACCGGGGGACACACTGAAGCTTTCTTT
TRBV13	TRBJ2-6	NA	NA	CASSTLNRAGANVLTF	TGTGCCAGCAGCACTTTGAACAGGGCTGGGGCCAACGTCCTGACTTTC
TRBV5-1	TRBJ1-1	TRBD1	NA	CASSPQPGQGNTEAFF	TGCGCCAGCAGCCCCCAACCCGGACAGGGGAACACTGAAGCTTTCTTT